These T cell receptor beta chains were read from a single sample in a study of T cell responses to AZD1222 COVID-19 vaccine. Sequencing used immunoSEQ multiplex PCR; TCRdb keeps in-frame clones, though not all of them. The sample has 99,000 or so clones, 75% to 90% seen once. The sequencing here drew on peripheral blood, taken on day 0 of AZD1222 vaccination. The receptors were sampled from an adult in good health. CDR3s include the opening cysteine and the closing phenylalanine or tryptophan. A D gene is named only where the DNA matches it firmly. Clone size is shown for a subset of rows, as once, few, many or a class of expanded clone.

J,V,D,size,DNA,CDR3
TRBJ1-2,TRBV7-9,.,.,TGTGCCAGCAGCTTAGCAGGGGATGGCTACACCTTC,CASSLAGDGYTF
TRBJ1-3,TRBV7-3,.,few,TGTGCCAGCAGCTTAGGGCTGGGGCACCACTCTGGAAACACCATATATTTT,CASSLGLGHHSGNTIYF
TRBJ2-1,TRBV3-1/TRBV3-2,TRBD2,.,TGTGCCAGCAGCCAAGTCACTAGCGACAATGAGCAGTTCTTC,CASSQVTSDNEQFF
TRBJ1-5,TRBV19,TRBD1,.,TGTGCCAGTAATCCGGGACAGGGGAGCAATCAGCCCCAGCATTTT,CASNPGQGSNQPQHF
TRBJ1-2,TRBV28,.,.,TGTGCCAGCAGTTTCGTCAGGTTGGATGGCTACACCTTC,CASSFVRLDGYTF
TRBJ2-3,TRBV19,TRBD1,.,TGTGCCAGTAGTTTCGCGGCCAGGGGGTATGATACGCAGTATTTT,CASSFAARGYDTQYF
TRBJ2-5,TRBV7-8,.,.,TGTGCCAGCAGCTTAGTCCCTCCCGGCTGGGAGACCCAGTACTTC,CASSLVPPGWETQYF
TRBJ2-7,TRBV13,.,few,TGTGCCAGCAGCCCTTCCGAGGGGCCCTACGAGCAGTACTTC,CASSPSEGPYEQYF
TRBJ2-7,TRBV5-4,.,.,TGTGCCAGCAGCGACCACAGGGAGATCTACGAGCAGTACTTC,CASSDHREIYEQYF
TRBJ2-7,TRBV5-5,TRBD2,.,TGTGCCAGCATCACCGGGGGGTCCGAGCAGTACTTC,CASITGGSEQYF
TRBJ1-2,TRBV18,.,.,TGTGCCAGCTCTCCACGAATCCAAAACTATGGCTACACCTTC,CASSPRIQNYGYTF
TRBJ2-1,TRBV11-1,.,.,TGTGCCAGCAGATTGGGCAGGGGAGAGAGCTACAATGAGCAGTTCTTC,CASRLGRGESYNEQFF
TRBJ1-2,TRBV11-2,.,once,TGTGCCAGCAGCCAAATGGGGGCACGGCCTTTGGGCTATGGCTACACCTTC,CASSQMGARPLGYGYTF
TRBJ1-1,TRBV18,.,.,TGTGCCAGCTCACCGACTAACACTGAAGCTTTCTTT,CASSPTNTEAFF
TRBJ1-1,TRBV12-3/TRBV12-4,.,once,TGTGCCAGCAGTTTGGGGTGGACTGAAGCTTTCTTT,CASSLGWTEAFF
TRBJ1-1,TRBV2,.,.,TGTGCCAGCAGAGAGGAGGGCCCTTTGAACACTGAAGCTTTCTTT,CASREEGPLNTEAFF
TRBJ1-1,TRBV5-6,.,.,TGTGCCAGCAGCTTGGTTGGGTTTGGCACTGAAGCTTTCTTT,CASSLVGFGTEAFF
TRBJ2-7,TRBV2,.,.,TGTGCCAGCAGTGACCCTTTAGGGGGGTCCGAGCAGTACTTC,CASSDPLGGSEQYF
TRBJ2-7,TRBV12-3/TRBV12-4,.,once,TGTGCCAGCAGTTTCCCCCGCTACGAGCAGTACTTC,CASSFPRYEQYF
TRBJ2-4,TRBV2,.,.,TGTGCCAGCAGTGAAGAGGGAGGACCCCGGGGTTACATTCAGTACTTC,CASSEEGGPRGYIQYF
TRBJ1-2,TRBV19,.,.,TGTGCCAGTAGTATGGATGGGACGCGGGGCTACACCTTC,CASSMDGTRGYTF
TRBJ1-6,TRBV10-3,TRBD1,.,TGTGCCATCAGTGCGGACAGGGCTTATTCACCCCTCCACTTT,CAISADRAYSPLHF
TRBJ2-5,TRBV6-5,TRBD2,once,TGTGCCAGCAGTTACCTCCGGGACTATAAAAAGACCCAGTACTTC,CASSYLRDYKKTQYF
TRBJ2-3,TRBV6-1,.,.,TGTGCCAGCAGTGAACCCAGGGGAGTTACAGATACGCAGTATTTT,CASSEPRGVTDTQYF
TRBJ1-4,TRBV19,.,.,TGTGCCAGTAGTAGAGGGCGGGAAGAAAAACTGTTTTTT,CASSRGREEKLFF
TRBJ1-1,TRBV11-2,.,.,TGTGCCAGCAGCTTAGTCGGTAGTGGTGAAGCTTTCTTT,CASSLVGSGEAFF
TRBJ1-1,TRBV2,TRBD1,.,TGTGCCAGCAGTGAGACAGGGAGTGGGGGCTACACTGAAGCTTTCTTT,CASSETGSGGYTEAFF
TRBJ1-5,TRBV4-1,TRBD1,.,TGCGCCAGCGGAGACAGGGGAGGACAGCCCCAGCATTTT,CASGDRGGQPQHF
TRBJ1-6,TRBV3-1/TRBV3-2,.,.,TGTGCCAGCAGCCAAGAGGTTTGGGGGAAGGCACCCCTCCACTTT,CASSQEVWGKAPLHF
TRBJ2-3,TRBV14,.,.,TGTGCCAGCAGCCTAATAATACAGGCGACGAGCACAGATACGCAGTATTTT,CASSLIIQATSTDTQYF
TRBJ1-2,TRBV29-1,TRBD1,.,TGCAGCGCCGAGGGGGACAGCGACGAGTATGGCTACACCTTC,CSAEGDSDEYGYTF
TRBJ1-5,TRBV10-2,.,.,TGCGCCAGCAGTGCTGCAGGGGAATATCAGCCCCAGCATTTT,CASSAAGEYQPQHF
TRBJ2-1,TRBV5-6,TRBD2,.,TGTGCCAGCCTACCCGGACTAGCGGGTCTCTACAATGAGCAGTTCTTC,CASLPGLAGLYNEQFF
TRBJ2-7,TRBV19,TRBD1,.,TGTGCCAGTAGTCCCGACAGGGACGGTGCACGGGAGCAGTACTTC,CASSPDRDGAREQYF
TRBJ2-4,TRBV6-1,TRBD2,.,TGTGCCAGCAGTGAGGTAGTAGCGGGGTGGCCGGACATTCAGTACTTC,CASSEVVAGWPDIQYF
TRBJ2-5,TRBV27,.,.,TGTGCCAGCAGCCTGTGGGGACACTTGCGAGAGACCCAGTACTTC,CASSLWGHLRETQYF
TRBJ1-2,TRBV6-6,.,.,TGTGCCAGCACAACTTGGGAGACAGCGAACTATGGCTACACCTTC,CASTTWETANYGYTF
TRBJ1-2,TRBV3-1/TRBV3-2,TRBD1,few,TGTGCCAGCAGCCTCAGGGGGAACTATGGCTACACCTTC,CASSLRGNYGYTF
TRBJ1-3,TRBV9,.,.,TGTGCCAGCAGCTCCGGGGGTTCACCTGGAAACACCATATATTTT,CASSSGGSPGNTIYF
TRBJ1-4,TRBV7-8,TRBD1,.,TGTGCCAGCAGCTTAAGGACAGGACATAATGAAAAACTGTTTTTT,CASSLRTGHNEKLFF
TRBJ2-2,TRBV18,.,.,TGTGCCAGCTCACCCCAGCACACCGGGGAGCTGTTTTTT,CASSPQHTGELFF